What follows are 3 T cell receptor beta chains derived from one specimen sequenced in a study of CD8+CD57+ T cells in acquired aplastic anemia. Genomic DNA, the template, was used for profiling of the TCR beta VDJ and CDR3. TCRdb re-called the reads through MiXCR, storing one row per CDR3 protein. The sample lists 80,000 to 100,000 distinct CDR3 sequences; 55% to 70% were seen once. An expansion of CD8+CD57+ cells by flow cytometry had been shown in patients chosen for sequencing. The sequencing sample was made of sorted CD4+, CD8+, or CD8+CD57+ T cells (not recorded which) from PBMCs. The receptors originated from a human donor with aplastic anemia.

The chain employs TRBV20-1 and TRBJ1-5; no definite D call. CDR1 and CDR2 (germline): DFQATT, SNEGSKA (reference sequence). CDR3 length: 12 amino acids. Between the trimmed V and J ends, which lost 4 bases and 5 bases, there was a span of 9 bases. CDR3 nucleotides: TGCAGTGCTACCATGGGCGATCAGCCCCAGCATTTT. Encoded protein: CSATMGDQPQHF.

This clonotype was detected ten times or more. The J gene is TRBJ1-4, the V gene TRBV12-3 or TRBV12-4; no clear D gene. The CDR3 loop spans 12 amino acids. The V and J ends lost 0 bases and 8 bases respectively, with 4 bases between them. The CDR3 here is CASSLALEKLFF. The CDR3 nucleotides read TGTGCCAGCAGTTTAGCGCTCGAAAAACTGTTTTTT.

This clonotype was recorded once. The gene calls are TRBV20-1 and TRBJ2-7; D is possibly TRBD2 (6 bases). The ends were cut back, 6 bases at V and 2 bases at J, with 14 bases in the middle. The CDR3 consists of 13 residues. Germline V gives CDR1 DFQATT, CDR2 SNEGSKA (reference sequence). In DNA, the CDR3 is TGCAGTGCGACCGAAGCGGGCACCTACGAGCAGTACTTC. It is translated as CSATEAGTYEQYF.